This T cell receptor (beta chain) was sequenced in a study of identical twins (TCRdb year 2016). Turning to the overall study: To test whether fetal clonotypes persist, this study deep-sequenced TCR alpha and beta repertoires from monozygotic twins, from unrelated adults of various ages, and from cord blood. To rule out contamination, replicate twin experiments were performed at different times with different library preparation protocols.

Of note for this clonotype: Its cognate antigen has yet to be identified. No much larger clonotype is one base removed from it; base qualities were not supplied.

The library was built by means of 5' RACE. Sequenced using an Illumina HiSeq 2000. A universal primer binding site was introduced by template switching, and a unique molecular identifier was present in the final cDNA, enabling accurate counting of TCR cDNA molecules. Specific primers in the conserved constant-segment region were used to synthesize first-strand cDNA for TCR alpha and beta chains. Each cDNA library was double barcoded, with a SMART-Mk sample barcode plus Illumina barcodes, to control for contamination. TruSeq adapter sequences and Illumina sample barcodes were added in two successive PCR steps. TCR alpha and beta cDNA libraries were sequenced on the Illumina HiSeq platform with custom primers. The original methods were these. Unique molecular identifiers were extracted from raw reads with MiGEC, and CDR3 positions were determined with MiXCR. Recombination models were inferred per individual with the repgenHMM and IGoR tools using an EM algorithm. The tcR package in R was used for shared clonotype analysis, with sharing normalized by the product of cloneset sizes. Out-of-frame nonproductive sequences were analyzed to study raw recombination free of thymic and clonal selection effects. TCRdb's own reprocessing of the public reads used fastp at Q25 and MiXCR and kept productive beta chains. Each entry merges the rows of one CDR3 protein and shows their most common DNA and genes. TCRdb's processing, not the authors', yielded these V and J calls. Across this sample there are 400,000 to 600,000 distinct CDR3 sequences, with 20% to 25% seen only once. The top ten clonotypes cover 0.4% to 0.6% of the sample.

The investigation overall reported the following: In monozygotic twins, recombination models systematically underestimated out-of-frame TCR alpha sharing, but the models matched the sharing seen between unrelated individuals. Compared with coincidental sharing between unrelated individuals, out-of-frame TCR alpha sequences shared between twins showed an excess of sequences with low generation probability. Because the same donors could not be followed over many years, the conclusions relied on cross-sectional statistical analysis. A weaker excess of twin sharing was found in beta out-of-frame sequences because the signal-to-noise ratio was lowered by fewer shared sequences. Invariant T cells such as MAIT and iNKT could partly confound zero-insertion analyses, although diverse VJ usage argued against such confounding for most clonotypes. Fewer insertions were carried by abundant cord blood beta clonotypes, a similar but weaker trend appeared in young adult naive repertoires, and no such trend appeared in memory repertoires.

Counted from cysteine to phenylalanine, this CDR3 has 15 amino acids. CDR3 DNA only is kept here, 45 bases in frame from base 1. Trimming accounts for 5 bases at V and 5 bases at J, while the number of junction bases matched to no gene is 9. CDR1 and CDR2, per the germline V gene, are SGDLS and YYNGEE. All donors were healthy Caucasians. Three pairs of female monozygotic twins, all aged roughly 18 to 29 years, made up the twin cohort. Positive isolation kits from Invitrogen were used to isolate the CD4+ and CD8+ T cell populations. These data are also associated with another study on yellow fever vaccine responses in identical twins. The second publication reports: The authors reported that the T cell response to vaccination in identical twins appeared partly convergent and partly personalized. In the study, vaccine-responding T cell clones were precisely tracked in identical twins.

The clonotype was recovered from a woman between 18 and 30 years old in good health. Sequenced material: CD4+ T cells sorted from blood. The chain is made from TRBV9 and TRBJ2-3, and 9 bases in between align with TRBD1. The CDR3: CASRQPGQGKDTQYF. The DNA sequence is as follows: TGTGCCAGCAGACAACCGGGACAGGGAAAAGATACGCAGTATTTT.